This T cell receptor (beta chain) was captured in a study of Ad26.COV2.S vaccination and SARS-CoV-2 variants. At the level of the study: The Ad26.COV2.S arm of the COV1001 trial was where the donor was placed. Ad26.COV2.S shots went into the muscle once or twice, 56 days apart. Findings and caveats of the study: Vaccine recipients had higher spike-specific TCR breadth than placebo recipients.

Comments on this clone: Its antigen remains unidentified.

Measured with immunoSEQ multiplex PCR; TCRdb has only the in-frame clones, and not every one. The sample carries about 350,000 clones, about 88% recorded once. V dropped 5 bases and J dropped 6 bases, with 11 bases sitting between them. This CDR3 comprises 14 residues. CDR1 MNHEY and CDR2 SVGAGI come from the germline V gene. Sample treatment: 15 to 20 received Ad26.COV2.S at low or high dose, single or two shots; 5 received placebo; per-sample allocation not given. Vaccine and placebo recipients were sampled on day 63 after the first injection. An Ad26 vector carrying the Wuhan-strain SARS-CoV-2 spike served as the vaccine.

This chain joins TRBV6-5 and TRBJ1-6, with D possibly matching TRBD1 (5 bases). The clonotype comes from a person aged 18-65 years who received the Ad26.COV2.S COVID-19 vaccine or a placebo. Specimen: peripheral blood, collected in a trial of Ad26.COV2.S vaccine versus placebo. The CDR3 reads CASSRQRTNSPLHF. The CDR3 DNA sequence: TGTGCCAGCAGTCGACAGCGTACTAATTCACCCCTCCACTTT.